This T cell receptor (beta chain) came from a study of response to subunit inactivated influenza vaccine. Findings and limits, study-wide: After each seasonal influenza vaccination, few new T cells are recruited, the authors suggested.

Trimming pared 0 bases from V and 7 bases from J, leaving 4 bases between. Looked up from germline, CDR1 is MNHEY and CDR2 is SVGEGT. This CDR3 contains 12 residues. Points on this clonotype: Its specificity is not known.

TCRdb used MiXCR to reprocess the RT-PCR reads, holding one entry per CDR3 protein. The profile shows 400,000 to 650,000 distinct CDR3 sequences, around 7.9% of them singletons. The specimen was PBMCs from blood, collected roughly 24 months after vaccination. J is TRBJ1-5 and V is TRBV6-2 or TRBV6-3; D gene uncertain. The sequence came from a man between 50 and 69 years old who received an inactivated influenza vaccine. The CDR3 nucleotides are TGTGCCAGCAGTTACTCGAAGCAGCCCCAGCATTTT. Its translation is CASSYSKQPQHF.